A single sample gave rise to the 9 T cell receptor beta chains below, sequenced in a study of human T cells and chemical hapten exposure. This sample's treatment: therapeutic diphenylcyclopropenone sensitization with weekly scalp DPC. Within the library, unique molecular identifiers were attached to each individual cDNA molecule. One entry per CDR3 protein results from TCRdb running MiXCR on the reads. The sample carries under 5,500 distinct CDR3 sequences, roughly 50% recorded once. The specimen comprised whole blood, sampled before DPC sensitization or 2, 6, or about 24 weeks after (not recorded which). These receptors all come from an adult with alopecia areata. Some clones in this sample may be carry-over from other donors' samples. This table probably holds off-target reads from a library built for another chain.

V and J are TRBV9 and TRBJ2-3, with unresolved D. V shed 0 bases and J shed 4 bases, with 3 bases lying between them. The CDR3 covers 12 residues. Germline V gives CDR1 SGDLS, CDR2 YYNGEE. Here the CDR3 DNA reads TGTGCCAGCAGCGTAGGAGCAGATACGCAGTATTTT. Protein product: CASSVGADTQYF.

This clonotype was detected once. The chain is built from TRBV5-1 and TRBJ2-7, with 10 bases lining up with TRBD1. The germline gives CDR1 SGHRS, CDR2 YFSETQ. J gave up 7 bases and V 0 bases, and 13 bases lay outside the gene matches. The CDR3 totals 17 residues. The CDR3 here is CASSLDPPGTGALEQYF. The CDR3 DNA reads as TGCGCCAGCAGCTTGGACCCCCCCGGGACAGGGGCTCTGGAGCAGTACTTC.

This chain links TRBV4-1 with TRBJ2-4; maybe TRBD2 (5 bases). The germline V gene has CDR1 MGHRA and CDR2 YSYEKL. CDR3 length equals 15 residues. V shed 1 base and J shed 6 bases, with 13 bases lying between them. CDR3 nucleotides: TGCGCCAGCAGCCAAGCATGGGCCCGGGGAAACATTCAGTACTTC. Its translation: CASSQAWARGNIQYF.

This clonotype has only a few counts. The gene calls are TRBV4-2 and TRBJ2-7, with 7 bases that match TRBD1. V trimming: 7 bases; J trimming: 3 bases; junction bases outside the gene matches: 12. Germline CDR1 is LGHNA and CDR2 is YNFKEQ. This CDR3 is built from 15 residues. Written as DNA, the CDR3 is TGTGCCAGCACGCCAACCACAGGGGCTGTCTACGAGCAGTACTTC. As protein: CASTPTTGAVYEQYF.

The gene calls are TRBV5-1 and TRBJ2-7; D may be TRBD2 (6 bases). The CDR3 covers 14 residues. Trimming removed 4 bases from V and 3 bases from J, with 14 bases in between. CDR1 SGHRS and CDR2 YFSETQ come from the germline V gene. CDR3 sequence reads: CASSPAGRNYEQYF. CDR3 DNA sequence: TGCGCCAGCAGCCCCGCGGGGCGGAACTACGAGCAGTACTTC.

This clonotype was seen more than once but under ten times. The chain carries TRBV3-1 and TRBJ2-7; D not certain. Trimming took off 1 base at V and 7 bases at J, with 8 bases between the two ends. Germline CDR1 is LGHDT and CDR2 is YNNKEL (reference sequence). The length of the CDR3 is 12 residues. CDR3: CASSQGRQEQYF. CDR3 in DNA: TGTGCCAGCAGCCAAGGGCGGCAGGAGCAGTACTTC.

This clonotype was observed a few times. V usage is TRBV24-1 and J usage is TRBJ2-1; D possibly uses TRBD1 or TRBD2 (5 bases each). V lost 2 bases, J lost 8 bases, and 18 bases lay in between. The CDR3 runs 16 residues. Germline-derived CDR1 and CDR2 are KGHDR and SFDVKD. The CDR3 region is CATSDSRGPAPDEQFF. The CDR3 coding sequence is TGTGCCACCAGTGATTCCCGGGGCCCTGCACCTGATGAGCAGTTCTTC.

The chain is built from TRBV6-5 and TRBJ2-3; D may be TRBD2 (5 bases). Germline-derived CDR1 and CDR2 are MNHEY and SVGAGI. CDR3 length equals 14 residues. V lost 3 bases and J 4 bases, leaving 11 bases between the germline ends. The CDR3 loop reads CASSYDSGSDTQYF. CDR3 nucleotide sequence: TGTGCCAGCAGTTATGACTCGGGGTCAGATACGCAGTATTTT.

This clonotype occurred a few times. The chain carries TRBV18 and TRBJ2-7, with TRBD1 matching 9 bases. The V segment lost 3 bases and the J segment 6 bases; nucleotides outside the gene matches: 6. CDR1 is KGHSH and CDR2 is LQKENI in the germline V gene. This CDR3 comprises 14 residues. CDR3 protein: CASSPTGQGGEQYF. In DNA form, the CDR3 reads TGTGCCAGCTCACCCACGGGACAGGGAGGCGAGCAGTACTTC.